The clone carrying this T cell receptor beta chain was observed a handful of times. Its antigen is unknown. Each sample gave at least 7 million isolated PBMCs. This record belongs to a study of blood T cells in healthy people across ages. Study findings and constraints: TCR beta diversity tracked closely with naive T cell percentage. Unknown CMV status may confound age-related changes in expanded clones. The fall in TCR beta diversity per million T cells was roughly linear with age.

CDR3 length equals 18 residues. Germline lookup yields CDR1 MGHRA and CDR2 YSYEKL. The authors ran a second PCR of roughly 6 to 12 cycles using a sample-barcoded 5' primer and a J-beta primer mix. TCRdb re-called the 5' RACE reads through MiXCR, storing one row per CDR3 protein. The sample records about 640,000 distinct CDR3 sequences, 45% to 65% being singletons. V is TRBV4-1 and J is TRBJ2-4, with D possibly being TRBD1 (5 bases). The DNA matches TRBJ2-5 better at its end, which makes the J call doubtful. The TCR sequence derives from a man in his 60s in good health. The sequenced sample consisted of blood. The CDR3 spells CASSQDGRQGPSGETQYF. The CDR3 DNA sequence: TGCGCCAGCAGCCAAGATGGTCGGCAGGGCCCCTCGGGAGAGACCCAGTACTTC.